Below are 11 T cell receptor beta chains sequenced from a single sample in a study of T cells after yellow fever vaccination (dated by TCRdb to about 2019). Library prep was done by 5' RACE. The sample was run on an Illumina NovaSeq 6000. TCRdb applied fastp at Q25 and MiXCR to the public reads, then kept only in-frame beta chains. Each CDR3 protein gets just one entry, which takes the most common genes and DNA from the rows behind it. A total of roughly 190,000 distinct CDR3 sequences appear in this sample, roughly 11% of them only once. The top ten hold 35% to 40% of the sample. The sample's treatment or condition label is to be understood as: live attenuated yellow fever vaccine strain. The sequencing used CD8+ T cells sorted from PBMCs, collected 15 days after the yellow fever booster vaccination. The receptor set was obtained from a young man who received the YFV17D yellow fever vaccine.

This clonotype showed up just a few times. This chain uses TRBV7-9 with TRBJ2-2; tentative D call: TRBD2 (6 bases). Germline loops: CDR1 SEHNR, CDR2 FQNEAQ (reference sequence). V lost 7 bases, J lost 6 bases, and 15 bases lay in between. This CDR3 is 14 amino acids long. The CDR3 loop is CASIPLGGAGELFF. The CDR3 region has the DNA TGTGCCAGCATCCCCCTCGGAGGGGCCGGGGAGCTGTTTTTT. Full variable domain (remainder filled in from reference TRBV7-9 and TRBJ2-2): DTGVSQNPRHKITKRGQNVTFRCDPISEHNRLYWYRQTLGQGPEFLTYFQNEAQLEKSRLLSDRFSAERPKGSFSTLEIQRTEQGDSAMYLCASIPLGGAGELFFGEGSRLTVL.

CDR3 DNA sequence: TGTGCCAGCAGCTTAGACCACAGCGGGGAGCAGTTCTTC. Translation: CASSLDHSGEQFF. The chain uses TRBV11-3 and TRBJ2-1; maybe TRBD2 (6 bases). V lost 0 bases and J lost 10, with 10 bases in between. The CDR3 extends over 13 amino acids. CDR1 SGHNT and CDR2 YENEEA come from the germline V gene.

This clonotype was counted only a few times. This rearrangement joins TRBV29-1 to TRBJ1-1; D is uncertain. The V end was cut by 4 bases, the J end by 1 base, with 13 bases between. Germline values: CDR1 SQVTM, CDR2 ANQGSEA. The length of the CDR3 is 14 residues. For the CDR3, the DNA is TGCAGCGTTGTGGGCCCACTGCGGAACACTGAAGCTTTCTTT. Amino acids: CSVVGPLRNTEAFF. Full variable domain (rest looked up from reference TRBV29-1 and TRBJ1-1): SAVISQKPSRDICQRGTSLTIQCQVDSQVTMMFWYRQQPGQSLTLIATANQGSEATYESGFVIDKFPISRPNLTFSTLTVSNMSPEDSSIYLCSVVGPLRNTEAFFGQGTRLTVV.

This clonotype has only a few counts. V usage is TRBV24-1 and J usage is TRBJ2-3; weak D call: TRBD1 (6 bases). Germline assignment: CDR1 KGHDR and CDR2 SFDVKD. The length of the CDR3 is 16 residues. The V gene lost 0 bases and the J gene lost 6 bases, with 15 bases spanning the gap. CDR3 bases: TGTGCCACCAGTGATTTGGTCCCGGGACAAGGGGATACGCAGTATTTT. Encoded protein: CATSDLVPGQGDTQYF.

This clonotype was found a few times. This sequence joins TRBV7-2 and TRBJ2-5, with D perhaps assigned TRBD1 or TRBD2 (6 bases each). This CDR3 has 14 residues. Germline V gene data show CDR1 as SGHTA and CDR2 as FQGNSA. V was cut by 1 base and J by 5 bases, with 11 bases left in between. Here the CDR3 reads CASSLVGGLETQYF. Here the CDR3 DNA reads TGTGCCAGCAGCTTAGTAGGGGGACTGGAGACCCAGTACTTC.

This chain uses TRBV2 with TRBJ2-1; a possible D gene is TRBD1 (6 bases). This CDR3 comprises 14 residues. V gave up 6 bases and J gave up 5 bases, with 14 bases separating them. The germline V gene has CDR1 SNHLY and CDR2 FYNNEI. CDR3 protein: CASRPGHLNNEQFF. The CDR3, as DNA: TGTGCCAGCAGGCCGGGACACCTCAACAATGAGCAGTTCTTC.

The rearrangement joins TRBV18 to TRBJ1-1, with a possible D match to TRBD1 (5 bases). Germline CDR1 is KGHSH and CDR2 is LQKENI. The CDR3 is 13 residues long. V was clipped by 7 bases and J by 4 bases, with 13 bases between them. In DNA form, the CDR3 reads TGTGCCAGCTACAACGATAGGGGCACTGAAGCTTTCTTT. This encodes CASYNDRGTEAFF.

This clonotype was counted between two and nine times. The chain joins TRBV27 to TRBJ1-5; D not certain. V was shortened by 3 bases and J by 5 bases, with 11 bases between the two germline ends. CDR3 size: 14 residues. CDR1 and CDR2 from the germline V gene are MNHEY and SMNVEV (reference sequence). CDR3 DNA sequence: TGTGCCAGCAGTTTGTCGGGGTTTCATCAGCCCCAGCATTTT. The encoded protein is CASSLSGFHQPQHF.

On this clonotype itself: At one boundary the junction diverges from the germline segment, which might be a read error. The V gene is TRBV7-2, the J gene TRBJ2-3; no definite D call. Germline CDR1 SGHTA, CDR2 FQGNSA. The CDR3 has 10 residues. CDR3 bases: TGTGCCAGCAGGTTAGATACGCAGTATTTT. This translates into CASRLDTQYF.

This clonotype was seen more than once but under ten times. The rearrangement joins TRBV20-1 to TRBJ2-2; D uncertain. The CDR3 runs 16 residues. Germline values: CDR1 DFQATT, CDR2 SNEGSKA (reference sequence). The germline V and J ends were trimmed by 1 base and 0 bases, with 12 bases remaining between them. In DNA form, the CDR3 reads TGCAGTGCTAGAGCCGGCCACCGCACGAACACCGGGGAGCTGTTTTTT. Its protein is CSARAGHRTNTGELFF.

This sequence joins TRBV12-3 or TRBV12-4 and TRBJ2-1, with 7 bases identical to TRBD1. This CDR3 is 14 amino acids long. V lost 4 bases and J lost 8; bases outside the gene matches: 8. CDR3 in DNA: TGTGCCAGCAGTTCCGACAGGGCGGGCGATGAGCAGTTCTTC. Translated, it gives CASSSDRAGDEQFF.